These T cell receptor beta chains were read from a single sample in a study of cytotoxic CD8 clonotypes in ibrutinib-treated CLL. The method was immunoSEQ multiplex PCR; TCRdb's version includes in-frame clones alone and lacks a portion of them. Of around 19,000 clones listed, roughly 60% are singletons. Here the sequenced sample was PBMCs, taken after 12 months of ibrutinib treatment. The receptors derive from a human donor with chronic lymphocytic leukemia. The CDR3 runs from the conserved cysteine through the conserved F or W. Each record gives: CDR3 protein, CDR3 DNA, V gene, D gene, J gene, clone size. The D gene is left open where the match is weak. Some rows mark clone size as missing; the rest say once, few, many or name a class of expanded clone.

CDR3: CASSDRYEQYF; DNA: TGTGCCAGCAGCGACAGATACGAGCAGTACTTC; V: TRBV7-2; D: .; J: TRBJ2-7; size: few
CDR3: CASSDGKARNSYNEQFF; DNA: TGCGCCAGCAGCGACGGGAAAGCGAGAAATTCCTACAATGAGCAGTTCTTC; V: TRBV4-1; D: .; J: TRBJ2-1; size: .
CDR3: CASSYNEQFF; DNA: TGTGCCAGCAGCTACAATGAGCAGTTCTTC; V: TRBV28; D: .; J: TRBJ2-1; size: .
CDR3: CASSYGQGTDTQYF; DNA: TGTGCCAGCAGTTATGGACAGGGCACAGATACGCAGTATTTT; V: TRBV6-5; D: TRBD1; J: TRBJ2-3; size: .
CDR3: CASTPIQGNEQYF; DNA: TGTGCCAGCACCCCTATTCAGGGAAACGAGCAGTACTTC; V: TRBV11-1; D: .; J: TRBJ2-7; size: .
CDR3: CASSTDSGHSF; DNA: TGTGCCAGCAGTACGGACAGTGGGCATTCCTTC; V: TRBV2; D: .; J: TRBJ2-7; size: .
CDR3: CASSLEQAGNTIYF; DNA: TGTGCCAGCAGCTTAGAACAGGCTGGAAACACCATATATTTT; V: TRBV11-2; D: .; J: TRBJ1-3; size: once
CDR3: CASSLPGELFF; DNA: TGTGCCAGCAGTTTGCCCGGGGAGCTGTTTTTT; V: TRBV28; D: .; J: TRBJ2-2; size: .
CDR3: CASSNPGQDFYSGNTIYF; DNA: TGTGCCAGTAGCAATCCGGGACAGGATTTTTACTCTGGAAACACCATATATTTT; V: TRBV19; D: TRBD1; J: TRBJ1-3; size: .
CDR3: CASSYGTGAPDTQYF; DNA: TGTGCCAGCAGTTATGGGACAGGGGCCCCAGATACGCAGTATTTT; V: TRBV6-5; D: TRBD1; J: TRBJ2-3; size: .
CDR3: CASSQSAGHSGNTIYF; DNA: TGCGCCAGCAGTCAGTCCGCGGGACACTCTGGAAACACCATATATTTT; V: TRBV23-1; D: .; J: TRBJ1-3; size: few
CDR3: CASSLRGGGGEKLFF; DNA: TGTGCCAGCAGCCTACGAGGAGGGGGAGGAGAAAAACTGTTTTTT; V: TRBV5-8; D: .; J: TRBJ1-4; size: .
CDR3: CASRKQGAQGYEQYF; DNA: TGTGCCAGCAGGAAACAGGGGGCGCAGGGCTACGAGCAGTACTTC; V: TRBV28; D: TRBD1; J: TRBJ2-7; size: .
CDR3: CASTSGTVSYEQYF; DNA: TGTGCCAGTACCTCCGGGACAGTCTCCTACGAGCAGTACTTC; V: TRBV6-1; D: TRBD1; J: TRBJ2-7; size: .
CDR3: CASSSADRAGANVLTF; DNA: TGTGCCAGCAGCTCCGCCGACAGGGCTGGGGCCAACGTCCTGACTTTC; V: TRBV7-3; D: TRBD1; J: TRBJ2-6; size: .
CDR3: CATSRGVAGIEGDTQYF; DNA: TGTGCCACCAGCAGAGGGGTAGCGGGGATAGAAGGAGATACGCAGTATTTT; V: TRBV15; D: TRBD2; J: TRBJ2-3; size: .
CDR3: CSVGSHLRPGETQYF; DNA: TGCAGCGTTGGGAGTCACCTCCGTCCCGGGGAGACCCAGTACTTC; V: TRBV29-1; D: .; J: TRBJ2-5; size: .
CDR3: CASSLVRSGGANVLTF; DNA: TGTGCCAGCAGCTTGGTCAGGAGCGGAGGGGCCAACGTCCTGACTTTC; V: TRBV5-6; D: .; J: TRBJ2-6; size: .
CDR3: CASSLGGTSGRYEQFF; DNA: TGTGCCAGCAGCCTGGGAGGGACTAGCGGGAGATATGAGCAGTTCTTC; V: TRBV5-4; D: TRBD2; J: TRBJ2-1; size: .
CDR3: CASTGRAGEGTDTQYF; DNA: TGTGCCAGCACAGGAAGGGCGGGAGAGGGAACAGATACGCAGTATTTT; V: TRBV7-9; D: TRBD2; J: TRBJ2-3; size: .
CDR3: CASSPLTSGNLAKNIQYF; DNA: TGTGCCAGCAGCCCTCTGACTAGCGGTAATCTAGCCAAAAACATTCAGTACTTC; V: TRBV11-3; D: TRBD2; J: TRBJ2-4; size: .
CDR3: CASIGQGVSYEQYF; DNA: TGTGCCAGCATTGGACAGGGGGTCTCCTACGAGCAGTACTTC; V: TRBV2; D: TRBD1; J: TRBJ2-7; size: .
CDR3: CASSLASTNYGYTF; DNA: TGTGCCAGCAGTTTGGCCAGCACTAACTATGGCTACACCTTC; V: TRBV28; D: .; J: TRBJ1-2; size: .
CDR3: CASSYGSVGVYEQYF; DNA: TGTGCCAGCAGTTACGGGTCAGTCGGCGTATACGAGCAGTACTTC; V: TRBV6-5; D: .; J: TRBJ2-7; size: once
CDR3: CSVTTRDTQYF; DNA: TGCAGCGTGACCACGCGAGATACGCAGTATTTT; V: TRBV29-1; D: .; J: TRBJ2-3; size: few
CDR3: CASSGNLKYSYNEQFF; DNA: TGTGCCAGCAGTGGTAATCTCAAATACTCCTACAATGAGCAGTTCTTC; V: TRBV6-4; D: .; J: TRBJ2-1; size: .
CDR3: CASSPRLAGGLGDTQYF; DNA: TGTGCCAGCAGTCCCCGACTAGCGGGAGGCCTCGGGGATACGCAGTATTTT; V: TRBV28; D: TRBD2; J: TRBJ2-3; size: once
CDR3: CASSGWGPPRGELFF; DNA: TGTGCCAGCAGTGGGTGGGGACCACCGAGGGGGGAGCTGTTTTTT; V: TRBV25-1; D: .; J: TRBJ2-2; size: .
CDR3: CAWSRTLGETQYF; DNA: TGTGCCTGGAGTAGGACCCTGGGGGAGACCCAGTACTTC; V: TRBV30; D: .; J: TRBJ2-5; size: .
CDR3: CSDNSRQGETQYF; DNA: TGCAGCGACAATTCCAGACAGGGAGAGACCCAGTACTTC; V: TRBV29-1; D: TRBD1; J: TRBJ2-5; size: .
CDR3: CASSPAGTSGYNEQFF; DNA: TGTGCCAGCAGCCCCGCCGGGACAAGCGGCTACAATGAGCAGTTCTTC; V: TRBV11-3; D: .; J: TRBJ2-1; size: .
CDR3: CASSSGRPNQPQHF; DNA: TGTGCCAGTAGTTCGGGACGGCCAAATCAGCCCCAGCATTTT; V: TRBV19; D: .; J: TRBJ1-5; size: few
CDR3: CASSAGGHGDIQYF; DNA: TGTGCCAGCAGTGCTGGGGGGCATGGGGACATTCAGTACTTC; V: TRBV28; D: .; J: TRBJ2-4; size: .
CDR3: CAIKGGTEETQYF; DNA: TGTGCCATCAAAGGGGGGACAGAAGAGACCCAGTACTTC; V: TRBV10-3; D: .; J: TRBJ2-5; size: .
CDR3: CASSSTLAGVPEQYF; DNA: TGTGCCAGCAGTTCGACTCTAGCGGGAGTTCCCGAGCAGTACTTC; V: TRBV6-5; D: TRBD2; J: TRBJ2-7; size: once
CDR3: CASSSTSGRAGYEQYF; DNA: TGTGCCAGCAGCTCCACTAGCGGGAGGGCAGGCTACGAGCAGTACTTC; V: TRBV5-4; D: TRBD2; J: TRBJ2-7; size: .
CDR3: CASSSSIQGSNEKLFF; DNA: TGTGCCAGCAGTTCCAGTATACAGGGGTCCAATGAAAAACTGTTTTTT; V: TRBV28; D: TRBD1; J: TRBJ1-4; size: .
CDR3: CASRLGGDFTYEQYF; DNA: TGTGCCAGCAGGTTAGGGGGGGACTTCACCTACGAGCAGTACTTC; V: TRBV7-9; D: .; J: TRBJ2-7; size: .
CDR3: CASSLVGIQYF; DNA: TGTGCCAGCAGCTTAGTGGGCATTCAGTACTTC; V: TRBV7-8; D: .; J: TRBJ2-4; size: .
CDR3: CASSFGTGNYEQYF; DNA: TGTGCCAGCAGCTTCGGGACAGGCAACTACGAGCAGTACTTC; V: TRBV11-2; D: TRBD1; J: TRBJ2-7; size: .
CDR3: CAWGWGEQYF; DNA: TGTGCCTGGGGTTGGGGTGAGCAGTACTTC; V: TRBV30; D: .; J: TRBJ2-7; size: .
CDR3: CASRDTSTDTQYF; DNA: TGTGCCAGCAGAGATACTAGCACAGATACGCAGTATTTT; V: TRBV4-2; D: .; J: TRBJ2-3; size: few
CDR3: CSVDTTGYEQYF; DNA: TGCAGCGTTGACACGACAGGTTACGAGCAGTACTTC; V: TRBV29-1; D: .; J: TRBJ2-7; size: .
CDR3: CASSFSSGNEQFF; DNA: TGTGCCAGCAGCTTCTCTAGTGGCAATGAGCAGTTCTTC; V: TRBV11-3; D: .; J: TRBJ2-1; size: .
CDR3: CAWSNGGHQPQHF; DNA: TGTGCCTGGTCAAATGGGGGCCACCAGCCCCAGCATTTT; V: TRBV30; D: .; J: TRBJ1-5; size: .
CDR3: CASRGQVSGELFF; DNA: TGTGCCAGCAGAGGACAGGTCTCCGGGGAGCTGTTTTTT; V: TRBV2; D: TRBD1; J: TRBJ2-2; size: few
CDR3: CASSEGQGSYEQYF; DNA: TGTGCCAGCAGTGAAGGACAGGGGTCCTACGAGCAGTACTTC; V: TRBV6-1; D: TRBD1; J: TRBJ2-7; size: .
CDR3: CASSPPEETQYF; DNA: TGTGCCAGCTCACCACCGGAGGAGACCCAGTACTTC; V: TRBV18; D: .; J: TRBJ2-5; size: .
CDR3: CASSGIQGWDTEAFF; DNA: TGTGCCAGTAGTGGAATTCAGGGATGGGACACTGAAGCTTTCTTT; V: TRBV19; D: .; J: TRBJ1-1; size: .
CDR3: CAMGAAGNANEQYF; DNA: TGTGCCATGGGAGCGGCAGGGAATGCTAACGAGCAGTACTTC; V: TRBV10-3; D: .; J: TRBJ2-7; size: .
CDR3: CASTQGLAGTGELFF; DNA: TGCGCCAGCACCCAGGGACTAGCGGGCACCGGGGAGCTGTTTTTT; V: TRBV5-1; D: TRBD2; J: TRBJ2-2; size: .
CDR3: CASSREQTKSYEQYF; DNA: TGTGCCAGCAGCAGGGAGCAGACTAAATCCTACGAGCAGTACTTC; V: TRBV28; D: .; J: TRBJ2-7; size: .
CDR3: CAISERGATHSNQPQHF; DNA: TGTGCCATCAGTGAGAGGGGGGCCACACATAGCAATCAGCCCCAGCATTTT; V: TRBV10-3; D: .; J: TRBJ1-5; size: once
CDR3: CASSLFSQGKSVWYF; DNA: TGTGCCAGCAGTTTGTTTTCACAGGGGAAGAGCGTTTGGTACTTC; V: TRBV28; D: TRBD1; J: TRBJ2-7; size: .
CDR3: CASSHGGLAGALDKDEQFF; DNA: TGCGCCAGCAGCCACGGGGGCCTAGCGGGAGCCCTAGATAAGGATGAGCAGTTCTTC; V: TRBV4-1; D: TRBD2; J: TRBJ2-1; size: few